This T cell receptor (beta chain) was identified in a study of blood T cell repertoires in COVID-19. Study in general: Some COVID-19 samples were acute and others convalescent; all came from the United States, Italy and Spain. T cells, B-cell-depleted T cells, or PBMCs provided the cDNA or gDNA that served as material.

Clones were sequenced by immunoSEQ multiplex PCR, and TCRdb holds only the in-frame ones, with some missing. The sample includes 140,000 or so clones, roughly four fifths of them seen just once. Researchers sorted participants into cohorts using their self-reported clinical history. Exposed enrollees encountered a COVID-19 case at some point within 2 weeks before study entry. This clone was detected once. The V segment lost 1 base and the J segment 3 bases; nucleotides outside the gene matches: 4. This CDR3 spans 15 amino acids. The germline gives CDR1 SGHVS, CDR2 FQNEAQ. This TCR derives from a woman between 18 and 29 years old who had been exposed to COVID-19. The J gene is TRBJ2-7, the V gene TRBV7-8; TRBD2 agrees at 9 bases. Sequencing used PBMCs or T cells enriched from blood (not recorded which). CDR3 loop: CASSLVDSGSYEQYF. The CDR3, as DNA: TGTGCCAGCAGCTTAGTTGATAGCGGGAGCTACGAGCAGTACTTC.